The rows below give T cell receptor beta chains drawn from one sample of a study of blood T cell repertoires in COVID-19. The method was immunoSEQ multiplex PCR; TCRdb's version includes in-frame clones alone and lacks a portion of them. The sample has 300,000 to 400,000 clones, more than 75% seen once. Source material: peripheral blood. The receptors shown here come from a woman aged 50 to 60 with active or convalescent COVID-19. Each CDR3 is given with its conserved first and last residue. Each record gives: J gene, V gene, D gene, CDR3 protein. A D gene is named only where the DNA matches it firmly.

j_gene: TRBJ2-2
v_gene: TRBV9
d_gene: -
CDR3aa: CASSVGGSLSGELFF

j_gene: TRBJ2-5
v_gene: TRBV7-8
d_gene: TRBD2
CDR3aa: CASSFLAGGETQYF

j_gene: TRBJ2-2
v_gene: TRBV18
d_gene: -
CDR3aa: CASSPAGAVTGELFF

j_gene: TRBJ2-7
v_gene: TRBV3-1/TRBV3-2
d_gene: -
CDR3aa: CASSQSTEQYF

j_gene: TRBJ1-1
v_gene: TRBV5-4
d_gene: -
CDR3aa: CASSQRGGAYTEAFF

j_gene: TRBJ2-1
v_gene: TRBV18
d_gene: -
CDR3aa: CASSPERSSYNEQFF

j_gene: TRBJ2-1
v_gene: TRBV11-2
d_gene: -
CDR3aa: CASSFNGEQFF

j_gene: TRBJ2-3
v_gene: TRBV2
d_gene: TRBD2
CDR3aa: CASSQTSVGGDTQYF

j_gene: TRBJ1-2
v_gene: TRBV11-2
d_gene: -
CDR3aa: CASSFSGDVYGYTF

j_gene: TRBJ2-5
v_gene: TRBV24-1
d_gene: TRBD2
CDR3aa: CATSDPPGLVETQYF

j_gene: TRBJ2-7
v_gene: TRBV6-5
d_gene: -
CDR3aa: CASSGRLPYEQYF

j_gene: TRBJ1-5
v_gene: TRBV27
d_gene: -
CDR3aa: CASSLSANWGGNRPQHF

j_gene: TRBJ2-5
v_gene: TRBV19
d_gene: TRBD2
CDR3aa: CASSPPGLGKETQYF

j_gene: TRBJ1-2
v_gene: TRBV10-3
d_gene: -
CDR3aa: CAISGGLTPAYGYTF

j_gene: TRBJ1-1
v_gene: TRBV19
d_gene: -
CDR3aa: CASSIPWGGNEAFF